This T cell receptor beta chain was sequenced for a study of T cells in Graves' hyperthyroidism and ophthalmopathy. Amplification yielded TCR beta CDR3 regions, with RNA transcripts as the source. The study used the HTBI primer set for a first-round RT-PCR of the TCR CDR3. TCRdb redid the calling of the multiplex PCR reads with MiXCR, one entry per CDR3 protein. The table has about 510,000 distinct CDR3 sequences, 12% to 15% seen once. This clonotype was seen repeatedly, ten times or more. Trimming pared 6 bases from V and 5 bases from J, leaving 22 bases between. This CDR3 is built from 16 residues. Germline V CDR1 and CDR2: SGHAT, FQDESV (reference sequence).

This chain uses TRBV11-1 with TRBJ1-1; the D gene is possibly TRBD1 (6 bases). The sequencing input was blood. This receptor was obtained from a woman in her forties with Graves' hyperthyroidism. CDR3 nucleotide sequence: TGTGCCAGCAGTCCTTCCCAGGGTCAGAGGGGGACTGAAGCTTTCTTT. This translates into CASSPSQGQRGTEAFF.